The clone carrying this T cell receptor beta chain was counted at least ten times. The antigen is not known. Germline loops: CDR1 GTSNPN, CDR2 SVGIG (reference sequence). V lost 1 base, J lost 3 bases, and 5 bases stayed unmatched. The CDR3 sequence is 15 residues long. This entry comes from a study of breast tumors, draining lymph nodes, adjacent tissues. Study-level results: That most tumor T cells come from lymph nodes remained unproven. Tumor repertoires ranked between lymph nodes and nontumor tissue in diversity, with V and J gene preferences. Compared with basal-like, luminal-like tumors shared significantly more repertoire with nontumor tissue. Findings are consistent with lymph node origin and intratumoral expansion of most tumor T cells.

Using its own MiXCR run on the multiplex PCR reads, TCRdb lists one record per CDR3 protein. The repertoire includes some 120,000 distinct CDR3 sequences, just under 20% of them detected once, and more than 3% sits in the top ten. Samples came from axillary lymph nodes draining the breast cancer. The sequence was collected from a female donor with breast cancer. Some clones in this sample may be carry-over from other donors' samples. Material for sequencing was axillary lymph node tissue. V and J are TRBV30 and TRBJ1-3; 8 nucleotides align to TRBD1. CDR3 in amino acids: CAWSEAGGFGNTIYF. CDR3 coding DNA: TGTGCCTGGAGTGAGGCAGGGGGCTTTGGAAACACCATATATTTT.